The rows below give T cell receptor beta chains drawn from one sample of a study of spatial heterogeneity in lung cancer. TCRdb analysed the 5' RACE reads with MiXCR anew, one entry per CDR3 protein. The sample holds about 45,000 distinct CDR3 sequences; under 7.5% are singletons and the top ten take 43%. The sequenced sample was PBMCs, obtained at surgery. These receptors were collected from a female donor with early-stage non-small cell lung cancer. Each CDR3 is given with its conserved first and last residue. A D gene is named only where the DNA matches it firmly. Some rows mark clone size as missing; the rest say once, few, many or name a class of expanded clone.

TRBV7-3,few,TRBD1,TRBJ1-1,CASSLGGTGGRAEAFF,TGTGCCAGCAGCTTAGGAGGGACAGGGGGCAGGGCTGAAGCTTTCTTT
TRBV19,many,TRBD2,TRBJ2-3,CASSIVHGTSVFSDTQYF,TGTGCCAGTAGTATCGTCCACGGGACTAGCGTCTTCTCAGATACGCAGTATTTT
TRBV18,-,-,TRBJ1-3,CASSPQQGGNTIYF,TGTGCCAGCTCACCACAGCAGGGAGGAAACACCATATATTTT
TRBV11-2,many,-,TRBJ2-5,CASTLGGIQETQYF,TGTGCCAGCACCCTCGGAGGGATACAAGAGACCCAGTACTTC
TRBV9,few,-,TRBJ2-1,CASSKPGGRHNEQFF,TGTGCCAGCAGTAAACCGGGGGGCAGGCACAATGAGCAGTTCTTC
TRBV7-8,once,-,TRBJ2-7,CASSLVSGLTYEQYF,TGTGCCAGCAGCTTAGTATCAGGCCTGACCTACGAGCAGTACTTC
TRBV7-2,many,TRBD2,TRBJ2-3,CASHVAGGQADTQYF,TGTGCCAGCCATGTAGCGGGGGGGCAGGCAGATACGCAGTATTTT
TRBV5-5,many,TRBD2,TRBJ2-5,CASSLLAVQETQYF,TGTGCCAGCAGCTTACTAGCGGTTCAAGAGACCCAGTACTTC
TRBV6-2/TRBV6-3,few,TRBD1,TRBJ1-1,CASSSGQGRQAFF,TGTGCCAGCAGTTCAGGACAGGGAAGACAAGCTTTCTTT
TRBV5-8,few,-,TRBJ2-7,CASSFGGYYEQYF,TGTGCCAGCAGCTTCGGCGGATACTACGAGCAGTACTTC
TRBV2,many,TRBD1,TRBJ2-1,CASTVRGNEQFF,TGTGCCAGCACCGTCAGGGGGAATGAGCAGTTCTTC
TRBV9,-,-,TRBJ1-1,CASTPRGDFLNTEAFF,TGTGCCAGCACGCCCCGGGGGGATTTTCTGAACACTGAAGCTTTCTTT
TRBV20-1,many,-,TRBJ2-1,CSAGAQGQQFF,TGCAGTGCTGGAGCGCAGGGGCAGCAGTTCTTC